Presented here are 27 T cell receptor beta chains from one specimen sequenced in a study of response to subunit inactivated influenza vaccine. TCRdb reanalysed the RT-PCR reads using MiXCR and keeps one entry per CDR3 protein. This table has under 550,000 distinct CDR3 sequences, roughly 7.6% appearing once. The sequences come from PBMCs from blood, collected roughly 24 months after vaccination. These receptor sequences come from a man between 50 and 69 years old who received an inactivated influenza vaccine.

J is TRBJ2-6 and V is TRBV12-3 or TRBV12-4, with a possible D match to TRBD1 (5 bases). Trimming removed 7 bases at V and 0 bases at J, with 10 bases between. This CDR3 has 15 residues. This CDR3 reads CASNSDSSGANVLTF. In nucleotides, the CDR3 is TGTGCCAGCAACTCCGACAGCTCTGGGGCCAACGTCCTGACTTTC.

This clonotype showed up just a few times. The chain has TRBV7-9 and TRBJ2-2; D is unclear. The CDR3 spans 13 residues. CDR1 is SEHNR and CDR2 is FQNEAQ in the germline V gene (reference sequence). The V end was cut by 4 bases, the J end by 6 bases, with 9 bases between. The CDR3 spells CASSSKHAGELFF. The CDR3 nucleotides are TGTGCCAGCAGCTCCAAGCATGCCGGGGAGCTGTTTTTT.

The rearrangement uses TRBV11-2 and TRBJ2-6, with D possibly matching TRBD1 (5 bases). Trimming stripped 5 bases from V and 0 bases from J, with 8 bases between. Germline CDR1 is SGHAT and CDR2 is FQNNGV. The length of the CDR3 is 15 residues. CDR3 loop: CASSKQGSGANVLTF. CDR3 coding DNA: TGTGCCAGCAGCAAGCAGGGCTCTGGGGCCAACGTCCTGACTTTC.

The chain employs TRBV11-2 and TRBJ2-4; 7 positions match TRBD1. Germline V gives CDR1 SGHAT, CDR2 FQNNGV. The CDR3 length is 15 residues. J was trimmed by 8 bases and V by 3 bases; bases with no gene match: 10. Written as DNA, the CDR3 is TGTGCCAGCAGCTTCCCGGGTAGGGGGCTGGACATTCAGTACTTC. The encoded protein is CASSFPGRGLDIQYF.

Here the CDR3 reads CASSKREGRYEQYF. The CDR3 DNA reads TGTGCCAGCAGCAAGCGGGAGGGCCGCTACGAGCAGTACTTC. The chain has TRBV7-8 and TRBJ2-7; 10 positions agree with TRBD2. With 5 bases clipped from V and 3 bases from J, the junction kept 4 bases outside the gene matches. Per the germline V gene, CDR1 is SGHVS and CDR2 is FQNEAQ. This CDR3 comprises 14 residues.

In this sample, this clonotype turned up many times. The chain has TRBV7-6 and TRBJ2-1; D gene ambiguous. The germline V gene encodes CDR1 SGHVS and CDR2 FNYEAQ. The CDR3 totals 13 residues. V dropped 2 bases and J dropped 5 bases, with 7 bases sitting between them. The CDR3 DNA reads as TGTGCCAGCAGCTTACACGTGGACAATGAGCAGTTCTTC. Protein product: CASSLHVDNEQFF.

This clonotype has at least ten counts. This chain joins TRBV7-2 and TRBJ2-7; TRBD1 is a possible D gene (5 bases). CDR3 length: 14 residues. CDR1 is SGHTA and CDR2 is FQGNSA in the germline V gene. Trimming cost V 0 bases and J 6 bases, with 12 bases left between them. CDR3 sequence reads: CASSLAGASSEQYF. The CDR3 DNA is TGTGCCAGCAGCTTAGCAGGGGCCAGTTCCGAGCAGTACTTC.

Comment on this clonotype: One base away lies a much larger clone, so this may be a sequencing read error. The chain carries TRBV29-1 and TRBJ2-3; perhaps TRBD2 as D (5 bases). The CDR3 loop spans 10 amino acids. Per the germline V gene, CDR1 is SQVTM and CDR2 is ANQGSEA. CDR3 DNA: TGCAGAATAATAGCGGATACGCAGTATTTT. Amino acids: CRIIADTQYF.

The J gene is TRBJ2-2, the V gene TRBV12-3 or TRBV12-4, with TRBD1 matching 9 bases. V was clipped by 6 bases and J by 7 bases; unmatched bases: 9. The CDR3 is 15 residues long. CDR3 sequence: CASSPTGGADGELFF. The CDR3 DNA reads TGTGCCAGCAGCCCCACAGGGGGCGCGGACGGGGAGCTGTTTTTT.

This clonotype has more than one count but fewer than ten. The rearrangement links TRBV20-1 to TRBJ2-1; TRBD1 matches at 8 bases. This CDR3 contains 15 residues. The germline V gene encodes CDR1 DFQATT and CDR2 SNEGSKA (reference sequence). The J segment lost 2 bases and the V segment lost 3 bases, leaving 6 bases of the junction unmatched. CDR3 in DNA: TGCAGTGCTAGTGGACAGGGCGTTCCCTACAATGAGCAGTTCTTC. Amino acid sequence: CSASGQGVPYNEQFF.

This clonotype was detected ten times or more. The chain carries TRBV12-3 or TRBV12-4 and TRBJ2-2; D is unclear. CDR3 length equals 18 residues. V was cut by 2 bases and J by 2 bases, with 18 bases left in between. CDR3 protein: CASSLSPVFSENTGELFF. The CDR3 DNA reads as TGTGCCAGCAGTTTAAGCCCGGTTTTCTCGGAAAACACCGGGGAGCTGTTTTTT.

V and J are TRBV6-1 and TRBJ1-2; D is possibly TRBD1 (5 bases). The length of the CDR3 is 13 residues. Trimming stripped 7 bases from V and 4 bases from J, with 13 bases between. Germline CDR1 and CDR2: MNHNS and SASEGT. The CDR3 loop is CASISRDFYGYTF. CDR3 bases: TGTGCCAGCATATCCCGGGACTTCTATGGCTACACCTTC.

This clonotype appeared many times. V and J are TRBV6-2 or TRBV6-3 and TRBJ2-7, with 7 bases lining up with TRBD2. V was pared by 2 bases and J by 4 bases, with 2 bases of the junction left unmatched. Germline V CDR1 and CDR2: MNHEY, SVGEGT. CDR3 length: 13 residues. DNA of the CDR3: TGTGCCAGCAGTTACGCGGGAGTGTACGAGCAGTACTTC. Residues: CASSYAGVYEQYF.

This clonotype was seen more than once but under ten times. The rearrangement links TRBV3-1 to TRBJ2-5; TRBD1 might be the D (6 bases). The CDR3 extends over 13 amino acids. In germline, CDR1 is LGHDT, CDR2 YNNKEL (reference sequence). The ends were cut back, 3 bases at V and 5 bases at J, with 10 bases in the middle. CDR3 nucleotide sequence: TGTGCCAGCAGCCACAGGGGCGCGGAGACCCAGTACTTC. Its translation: CASSHRGAETQYF.

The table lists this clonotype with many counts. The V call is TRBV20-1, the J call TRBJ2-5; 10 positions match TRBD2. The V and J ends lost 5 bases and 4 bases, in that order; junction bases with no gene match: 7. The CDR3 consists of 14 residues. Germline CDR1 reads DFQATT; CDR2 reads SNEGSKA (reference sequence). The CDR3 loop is CSALGLAGVETQYF. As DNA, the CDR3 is TGCAGTGCTCTCGGGCTAGCGGGAGTAGAGACCCAGTACTTC.

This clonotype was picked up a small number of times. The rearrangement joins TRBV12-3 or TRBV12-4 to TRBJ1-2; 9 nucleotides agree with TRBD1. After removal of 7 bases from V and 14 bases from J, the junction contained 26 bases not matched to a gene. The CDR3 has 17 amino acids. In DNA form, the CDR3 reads TGTGCCAGCACCCTCCGGGACAGGGCCGTTCGGGTTTTCGCGGGTACCTTC. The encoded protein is CASTLRDRAVRVFAGTF.

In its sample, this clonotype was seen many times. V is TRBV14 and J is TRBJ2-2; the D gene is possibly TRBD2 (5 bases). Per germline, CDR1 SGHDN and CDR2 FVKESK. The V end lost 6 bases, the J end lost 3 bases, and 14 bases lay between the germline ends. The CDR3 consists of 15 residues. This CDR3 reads CASRSTRIDTGELFF. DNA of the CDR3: TGTGCCAGCAGGAGTACTAGAATCGACACCGGGGAGCTGTTTTTT.

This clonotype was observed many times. CDR3 in amino acids: CASDGGSLYF. Written as DNA, the CDR3 is TGTGCCAGCGATGGGGGCAGCCTATACTTC. This rearrangement joins TRBV7-9 to TRBJ2-4, with D possibly TRBD1 on 6 matching bases. Trimming took off 8 bases at V and 16 bases at J, with 15 bases between the two ends. Germline loops: CDR1 SEHNR, CDR2 FQNEAQ (reference sequence). CDR3 length equals 10 residues.

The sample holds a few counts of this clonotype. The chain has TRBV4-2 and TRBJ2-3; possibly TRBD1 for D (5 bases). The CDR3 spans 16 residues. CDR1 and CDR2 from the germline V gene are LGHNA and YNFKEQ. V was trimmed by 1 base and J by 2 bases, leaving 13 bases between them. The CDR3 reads CASSQARQRATDTQYF. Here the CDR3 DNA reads TGTGCCAGCAGCCAAGCCCGACAGCGCGCCACAGATACGCAGTATTTT.

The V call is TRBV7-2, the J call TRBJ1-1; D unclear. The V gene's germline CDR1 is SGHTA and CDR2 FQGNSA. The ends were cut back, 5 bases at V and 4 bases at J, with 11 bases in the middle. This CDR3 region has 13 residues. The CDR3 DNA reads TGTGCCAGCAGCCCAATTGCGGTCACTGAAGCTTTCTTT. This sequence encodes CASSPIAVTEAFF.

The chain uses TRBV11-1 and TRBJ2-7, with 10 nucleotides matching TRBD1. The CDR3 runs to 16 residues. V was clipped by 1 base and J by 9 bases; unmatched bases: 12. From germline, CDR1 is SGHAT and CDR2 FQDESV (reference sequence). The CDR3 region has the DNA TGTGCCAGCAGCTTAGATGTGACAGGGGGCGCTTGGAGGCAGTACTTC. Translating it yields CASSLDVTGGAWRQYF.

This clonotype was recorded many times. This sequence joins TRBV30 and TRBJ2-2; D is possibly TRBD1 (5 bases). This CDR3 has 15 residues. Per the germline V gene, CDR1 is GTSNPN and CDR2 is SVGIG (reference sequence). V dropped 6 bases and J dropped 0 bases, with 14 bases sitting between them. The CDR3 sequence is CACQFGATNTGELFF. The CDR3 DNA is TGTGCCTGCCAGTTTGGGGCCACGAACACCGGGGAGCTGTTTTTT.

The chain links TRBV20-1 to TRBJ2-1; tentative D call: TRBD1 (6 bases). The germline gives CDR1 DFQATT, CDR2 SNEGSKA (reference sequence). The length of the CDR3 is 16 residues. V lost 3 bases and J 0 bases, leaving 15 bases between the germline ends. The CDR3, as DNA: TGCAGTGCTAGGGACAGCATGGAATTCTCCTACAATGAGCAGTTCTTC. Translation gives CSARDSMEFSYNEQFF.

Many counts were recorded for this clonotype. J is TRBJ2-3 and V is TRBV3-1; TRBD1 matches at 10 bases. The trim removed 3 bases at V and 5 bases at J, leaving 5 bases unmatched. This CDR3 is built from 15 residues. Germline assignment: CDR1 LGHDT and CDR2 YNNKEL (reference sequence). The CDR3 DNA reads TGTGCCAGCAGCCAGTCGGGACAGGGGAGAGATACGCAGTATTTT. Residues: CASSQSGQGRDTQYF.

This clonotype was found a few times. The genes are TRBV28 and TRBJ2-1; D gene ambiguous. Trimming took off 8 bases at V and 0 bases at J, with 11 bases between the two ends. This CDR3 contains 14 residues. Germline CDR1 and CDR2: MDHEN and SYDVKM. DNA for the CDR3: TGTGCCAGCGCAACCCCGAGCTCCTACAATGAGCAGTTCTTC. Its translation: CASATPSSYNEQFF.

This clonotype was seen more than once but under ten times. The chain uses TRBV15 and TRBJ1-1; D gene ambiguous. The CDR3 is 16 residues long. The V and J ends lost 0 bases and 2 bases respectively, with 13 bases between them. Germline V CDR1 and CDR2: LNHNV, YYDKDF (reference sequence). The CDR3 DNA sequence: TGTGCCACCAGCAGAGATATATCCGTGATCAACACTGAAGCTTTCTTT. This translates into CATSRDISVINTEAFF.

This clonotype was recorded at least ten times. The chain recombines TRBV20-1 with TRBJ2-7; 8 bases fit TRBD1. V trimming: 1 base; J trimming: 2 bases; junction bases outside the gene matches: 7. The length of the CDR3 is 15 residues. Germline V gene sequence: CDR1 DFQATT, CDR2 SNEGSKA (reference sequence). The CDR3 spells CSARVGGTGTYEQYF. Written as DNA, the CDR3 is TGCAGTGCTAGAGTTGGGGGGACAGGAACCTACGAGCAGTACTTC.